A single sample gave rise to the 10 T cell receptor beta chains below, sequenced in a study of metastatic and nonmetastatic thyroid tumors. Thyroid surgery had not been preceded by any treatment in any patient. TCRdb used MiXCR to call clones anew from the PCR reads. The sample lists around 16,000 clones, roughly a quarter seen once, with 13% in the top ten. The sample was adjacent normal tissue. The receptor source for this set is a female donor with papillary thyroid cancer or a benign thyroid nodule (not recorded which). Some clones in this sample may be carry-over from other donors' samples.

The table lists this clone with a count of one. The chain links TRBV6-5 to TRBJ2-7; 11 bases match TRBD2. CDR3 size: 15 residues. Germline V gene sequence: CDR1 MNHEY, CDR2 SVGAGI. The V segment lost 7 bases and the J segment 1 base; nucleotides outside the gene matches: 6. This chain's CDR3 is CASTRTSGRSYEQYV. CDR3 bases: TGTGCCAGCACCCGAACTAGCGGGAGATCCTACGAGCAGTACGTC.

The chain is built from TRBV5-1 and TRBJ1-3; possible D gene TRBD1, 5 bases. This CDR3 spans 16 amino acids. The ends were cut back, 1 base at V and 0 bases at J, with 11 bases in the middle. The V gene's germline CDR1 is SGHRS and CDR2 YFSETQ. The CDR3, as DNA: TGCGCCAGCAGCTTGTATCGGGGCGCCTCTGGAAACACCATATATTTT. This translates into CASSLYRGASGNTIYF. The full variable domain, its missing parts supplied by reference TRBV5-1 and TRBJ1-3, is KAGVTQTPRYLIKTRGQQVTLSCSPISGHRSVSWYQQTPGQGLQFLFEYFSETQRNKGNFPGRFSGRQFSNSRSEMNVSTLELGDSALYLCASSLYRGASGNTIYFGEGSWLTVV.

This clone was observed many times. Other DNA sequences within the sample encode an identical CDR3. V gene TRBV18 combines with J gene TRBJ2-1; TRBD2 aligns across 7 bases. Germline values: CDR1 KGHSH, CDR2 LQKENI. V lost 2 bases and J lost 6; bases outside the gene matches: 7. This CDR3 has 15 amino acids. Here the CDR3 reads CASSPLAGALNEQFF. CDR3 in DNA: TGTGCCAGCTCACCATTGGCGGGAGCTCTCAATGAGCAGTTCTTC.

This clone was observed a handful of times. The chain joins TRBV6-2 or TRBV6-3 to TRBJ2-7, with D perhaps TRBD2 (6 bases). Trimming took off 4 bases at V and 2 bases at J, with 12 bases between the two ends. This CDR3 has 14 amino acids. CDR1 and CDR2 (germline): MNHEY, SVGEGT. CDR3: CASSSPSGAYEQYF. The CDR3 region has the DNA TGTGCCAGCAGTTCCCCGTCGGGGGCCTACGAGCAGTACTTC.

This clone appeared a few times. The gene calls are TRBV6-1 and TRBJ2-7, with 15 positions matching TRBD2. The length of the CDR3 is 17 residues. With V trimmed by 10 bases and J by 6 bases, 16 bases remained unmatched. Germline CDR1 is MNHNS and CDR2 is SASEGT. DNA of the CDR3: TGTGCCACAGCTTCCCTTACAGTGGGACTAGCGGGAGGCGAGCAGTACTTC. Translating gives CATASLTVGLAGGEQYF.

The CDR3 protein is CASQTGTVYSPLHF. The CDR3, as DNA: TGTGCCAGTCAGACCGGGACGGTTTATTCACCCCTCCACTTT. V usage is TRBV19 and J usage is TRBJ1-6, with a possible D match to TRBD1 (5 bases). Trimming removed 8 bases at V and 8 bases at J, with 16 bases between. The germline V gene has CDR1 LNHDA and CDR2 SQIVND (reference sequence). The CDR3 extends over 14 amino acids.

This clone was recorded only once. V usage is TRBV4-3 and J usage is TRBJ2-5; 11 bases are a match to TRBD2. Germline CDR1 and CDR2: LGHNA and YSLEER. V trimming: 2 bases; J trimming: 5 bases; junction bases outside the gene matches: 4. This CDR3 contains 15 residues. The CDR3, as DNA: TGCGCCAGCAGCCAAAGTACTAGCGGGAGTGAGACCCAGTACTTC. Translating gives CASSQSTSGSETQYF.

This clone has a count of ten or more. The rearrangement joins TRBV6-1 to TRBJ1-2, with D possibly matching TRBD1 (5 bases). The CDR3 consists of 13 residues. Germline CDR1 MNHNS, CDR2 SASEGT. Trimming removed 2 bases from V and 5 bases from J, with 9 bases in between. CDR3 sequence (DNA): TGTGCCAGCAGTGAACCTCCAGGGTATGGCTACACCTTC. Amino acid sequence: CASSEPPGYGYTF.

The chain links TRBV11-2 to TRBJ1-2; no clear D. The CDR3 spans 13 residues. Looked up from germline, CDR1 is SGHAT and CDR2 is FQNNGV. Between the trimmed V and J ends, which lost 5 bases and 9 bases, there was a span of 16 bases. CDR3 sequence (DNA): TGTGCCAGCAGCCCCGACGACCCTTATTGCTACACCTTC. It specifies CASSPDDPYCYTF.

The rearrangement uses TRBV29-1 and TRBJ2-1, with 8 positions matching TRBD2. There are 14 residues in the CDR3. Germline CDR1 is SQVTM and CDR2 is ANQGSEA. The V and J ends lost 3 bases and 1 base, in that order; junction bases with no gene match: 2. The CDR3: CSVESGSSYNEQFF. CDR3 in DNA: TGCAGCGTTGAGAGCGGGAGTTCCTACAATGAGCAGTTCTTC.